The clone carrying this TCR beta chain was observed a handful of times. The sample is drawn from a study of cytomegalovirus exposure and HLA in healthy donors. Data came from immunoSEQ multiplex PCR; TCRdb stores just in-frame clones and leaves some out. The sample lists roughly 100,000 clones, about 88% occurring once. Trimming shortened V by 2 bases and J by 4 bases, and 15 bases separated the two germline ends. Germline-derived CDR1 and CDR2 are LNHDA and SQIVND (reference sequence). The CDR3 is made up of 15 amino acids. V usage is TRBV19 and J usage is TRBJ2-7; D perhaps matches TRBD1 (5 bases). Sample: PBMCs. The origin of this receptor is a woman younger than 35 in good health and CMV-seropositive. CDR3 DNA sequence: TGTGCCAGTAGTATATCCACAGGAAGGAGTTACGAGCAGTACTTC. Encoded protein: CASSISTGRSYEQYF.